This passage covers 16 T cell receptor beta chains from one sample sequenced in a study of blood T cell repertoires in COVID-19 (dated by TCRdb to 2018 to 2021). The protocol used for the library was the immunoSEQ multiplex PCR assay. In its TCRdb copy, this immuneACCESS table keeps in-frame sequences only and misses some clones. Where compared with another copy, unresolved V genes explain less than half of these, and the others have no known cause. The sample yields about 140,000 clones; 80% to 85% were counted once. Of the sample, around 8.2% falls within the top ten clones. Sample: peripheral blood. The receptors were sampled from a human donor in a cohort sampled during active COVID-19.

The CDR3 here is CASTLWGGNEQFF. As DNA, the CDR3 is TGTGCCAGCACCCTCTGGGGGGGTAATGAGCAGTTCTTC. The J gene is TRBJ2-1, the V gene TRBV12-3 or TRBV12-4; TRBD2 aligns across 7 bases. V was clipped by 7 bases and J by 7 bases; unmatched bases: 7. There are 13 residues in the CDR3.

The gene calls are TRBV19 and TRBJ2-2, with D maybe TRBD1 (6 bases). Trimming pared 1 base from V and 4 bases from J, leaving 7 bases between. Germline CDR1 reads LNHDA; CDR2 reads SQIVND (reference sequence). The CDR3 has 14 residues. In DNA, the CDR3 is TGTGCCAGTAGTATAGCCAGGGGCACCGGGGAGCTGTTTTTT. Translated: CASSIARGTGELFF.

The rearrangement uses TRBV9 and TRBJ2-7, with 11 bases fitting TRBD2. CDR3 length: 18 amino acids. The germline V gene encodes CDR1 SGDLS and CDR2 YYNGEE. With 0 bases clipped from V and 3 bases from J, the junction kept 11 bases outside the gene matches. The CDR3 loop is CASSVGPLLTSGDYEQYF. Here the CDR3 DNA reads TGTGCCAGCAGCGTAGGGCCCCTCCTGACTAGCGGGGACTACGAGCAGTACTTC.

This chain links TRBV28 with TRBJ1-1, with 9 bases identical to TRBD1. Germline-derived CDR1 and CDR2 are MDHEN and SYDVKM. This CDR3 region has 15 residues. The V gene end was trimmed by 10 bases and the J gene end by 4 bases; junction bases not matched to a gene: 13. CDR3 nucleotides: TGTGCCACCTACGGGACAGGGTCTTTACGCACTGAAGCTTTCTTT. Protein sequence: CATYGTGSLRTEAFF.

This chain connects TRBV4-2 to TRBJ2-5; D unclear. CDR3 length: 11 amino acids. The V gene lost 5 bases and the J gene lost 7 bases, with 8 bases spanning the gap. Germline CDR1 is LGHNA and CDR2 is YNFKEQ. CDR3 region: CASSSGGTQYF. The CDR3 DNA is TGTGCCAGCAGCTCCGGTGGGACCCAGTACTTC.

This chain joins TRBV28 and TRBJ1-5, with a possible D match to TRBD1 (6 bases). In germline, CDR1 is MDHEN, CDR2 SYDVKM. Trimming removed 3 bases at V and 4 bases at J, with 13 bases between. The CDR3 loop spans 15 amino acids. The CDR3 spells CASSLTGLLNQPQHF. The CDR3 DNA reads as TGTGCCAGCAGTTTGACAGGTCTATTAAATCAGCCCCAGCATTTT.

The chain couples TRBV20-1 to TRBJ1-2; a weak D match, TRBD1 (5 bases). V was trimmed by 3 bases and J by 6 bases, leaving 8 bases between them. The CDR3 has 11 amino acids. The V gene's germline CDR1 is DFQATT and CDR2 SNEGSKA (reference sequence). CDR3 residues: CSASVGDGYTF. DNA for the CDR3: TGCAGTGCTAGTGTAGGGGATGGCTACACCTTC.

The J gene is TRBJ1-2, the V gene TRBV24-1; 7 nucleotides line up with TRBD1. This CDR3 has 15 amino acids. Germline V gives CDR1 KGHDR, CDR2 SFDVKD. J gave up 8 bases and V 0 bases, and 8 bases lay outside the gene matches. In nucleotides, the CDR3 is TGTGCCACCAGTGATTTGCCGACAGGGTTGGAGGGCTACACCTTC. It specifies CATSDLPTGLEGYTF.

This clone has just a few counts. The J gene is TRBJ2-7, the V gene TRBV6-7; TRBD2 matches 7 bases. TRBV6-7 is flagged as an ORF with uncertain function. The V and J ends lost 1 base and 3 bases, in that order; junction bases with no gene match: 6. The CDR3 contains 15 residues. The CDR3 is CASSYFTGTNYEQYF. The CDR3 coding sequence is TGTGCCAGCAGTTACTTCACCGGGACTAACTACGAGCAGTACTTC.

This clone was found once. The gene calls are TRBV2 and TRBJ2-5, with 8 bases that match TRBD1. The CDR3 extends over 15 amino acids. V trimming: 6 bases; J trimming: 4 bases; junction bases outside the gene matches: 10. Germline CDR1 SNHLY, CDR2 FYNNEI. CDR3 sequence reads: CASRPYDTGGETQYF. The CDR3 nucleotides are TGTGCCAGCAGACCCTACGATACAGGGGGAGAGACCCAGTACTTC.

The chain uses TRBV28 and TRBJ2-4, with 8 nucleotides matching TRBD2. Germline values: CDR1 MDHEN, CDR2 SYDVKM. V trimming: 4 bases; J trimming: 9 bases; junction bases outside the gene matches: 11. The CDR3 has 15 amino acids. The CDR3 bases are TGTGCCAGCAGTTCCTCCGGGACTAGTTTAGGCATTCAGTACTTC. This sequence encodes CASSSSGTSLGIQYF.

The chain carries TRBV10-3 and TRBJ2-5; 7 bases fit TRBD2. The CDR3 loop spans 15 amino acids. Germline V gene sequence: CDR1 ENHRY, CDR2 SYGVKD. Losses at the gene ends were 0 bases for V and 0 bases for J; bases not matched to a gene: 1. The CDR3 protein is CAISESGGDQETQYF. The DNA of the CDR3 is TGTGCCATCAGTGAGTCGGGAGGGGACCAAGAGACCCAGTACTTC.

V usage is TRBV11-1 and J usage is TRBJ2-5; 7 nucleotides align to TRBD1. Germline-derived CDR1 and CDR2 are SGHAT and FQDESV (reference sequence). Losses at the gene ends were 2 bases for V and 0 bases for J; bases not matched to a gene: 6. The length of the CDR3 is 16 residues. CDR3 DNA sequence: TGTGCCAGCAGCTTAAGACAGGGATGGTACCAAGAGACCCAGTACTTC. As protein: CASSLRQGWYQETQYF.

Details on this clone: A junction end diverges from the germline sequence, so it may reflect a read error. The chain employs TRBV19 and TRBJ2-2; weak D call: TRBD2 (6 bases). This CDR3 is 21 amino acids long. The germline CDR1 and CDR2 sequences are LNHDA and SQIVND (reference sequence). CDR3: CASSIVPLYSSGMTNTGELFF. CDR3 coding DNA: TGTGCCAGTAGTATAGTACCCCTATATAGTAGCGGTATGACGAATACCGGGGAGCTGTTTTTT. The full variable domain, with the rest looked up from reference TRBV19 and TRBJ2-2, is DGGITQSPKYLFRKEGQNVTLSCEQNLNHDAMYWYRQDPGQGLRLIYYSQIVNDFQKGDIAEGYSVSREKKESFPLTVTSAQKNPTAFYLCASSIVPLYSSGMTNTGELFFGEGSRLTVL.

This clone was seen a few times. This chain connects TRBV25-1 to TRBJ2-7, with TRBD2 as a possible D gene (5 bases). V lost 3 bases and J 4 bases, leaving 13 bases between the germline ends. Per the germline V gene, CDR1 is MGHDK and CDR2 is SYGVNS. CDR3 length: 14 residues. CDR3 in DNA: TGTGCCAGCAGTGACAATGGACTTTTTTACGAGCAGTACTTC. As protein: CASSDNGLFYEQYF.

This rearrangement joins TRBV18 to TRBJ1-6; 7 bases are a match to TRBD1. CDR3 length: 14 amino acids. Germline V gene sequence: CDR1 KGHSH, CDR2 LQKENI. V was clipped by 5 bases and J by 7 bases; unmatched bases: 5. The CDR3 DNA sequence: TGTGCCAGCTCAAAGCCAGGGGGAAATTCACCCCTCCACTTT. This gives the protein CASSKPGGNSPLHF.